This T cell receptor (beta chain) was captured in a study of shared clonotypes between healthy human individuals. The overall study: CD4 naive and memory got three plates each, CD8 naive two, CD8 memory one. General study results and limits: It was the non-shared clonotypes that had lower generation probabilities than clonotypes shared by all four donors.

Germline V lookup: CDR1 SGHAT, CDR2 FQNNGV. Trimming took off 5 bases at V and 0 bases at J, with 2 bases between the two ends. This CDR3 is built from 12 residues. Several immunoSEQ plates held equal portions of the genomic DNA taken from each subset. 200 to 250 ng DNA, around 30,000 T cell genomes, went into each sorted-subset replicate PCR. The assay was immunoSEQ multiplex PCR, and TCRdb's table has in-frame clones only and misses some. This table holds around 1,100,000 clones, roughly 80% found once. As concerns this clone: Its antigen remains unidentified. One base separates it from a far larger clone, so it is likely a read error.

This receptor was taken from a man aged 18 to 29 in good health. Some clones in this sample may be carry-over from other donors' samples. The chain is built from TRBV11-2 and TRBJ1-3, with D uncertain. Material: memory CD4+ T cells from PBMCs. Indicated subset: CD45RA-negative fraction. In nucleotides, the CDR3 is TGTGCCAGCAGCGTCTCTGGAAACACCATATATTTT. It encodes CASSVSGNTIYF.